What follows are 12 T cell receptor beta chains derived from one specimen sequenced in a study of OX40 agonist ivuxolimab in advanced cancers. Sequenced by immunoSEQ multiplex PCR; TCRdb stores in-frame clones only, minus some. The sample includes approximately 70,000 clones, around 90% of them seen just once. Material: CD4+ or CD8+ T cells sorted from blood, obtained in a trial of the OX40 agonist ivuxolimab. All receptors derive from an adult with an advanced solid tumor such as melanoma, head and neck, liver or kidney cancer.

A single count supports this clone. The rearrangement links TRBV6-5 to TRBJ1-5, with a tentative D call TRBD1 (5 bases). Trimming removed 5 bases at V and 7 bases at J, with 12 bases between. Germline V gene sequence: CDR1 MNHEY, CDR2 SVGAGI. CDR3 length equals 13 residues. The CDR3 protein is CASSLGGRQPQHF. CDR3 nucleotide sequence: TGTGCCAGCAGTCTCGGGGGGAGGCAGCCCCAGCATTTT.

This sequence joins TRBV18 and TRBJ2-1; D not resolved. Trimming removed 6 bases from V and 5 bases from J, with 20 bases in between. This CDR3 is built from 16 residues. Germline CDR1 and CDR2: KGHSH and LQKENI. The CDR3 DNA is TGTGCCAGCTCCCCGGTAGGGCCAGCCCCAAACAATGAGCAGTTCTTC. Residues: CASSPVGPAPNNEQFF. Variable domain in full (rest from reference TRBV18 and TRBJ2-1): NAGVMQNPRHLVRRRGQEARLRCSPMKGHSHVYWYRQLPEEGLKFMVYLQKENIIDESGMPKERFSAEFPKEGPSILRIQQVVRGDSAAYFCASSPVGPAPNNEQFFGPGTRLTVL.

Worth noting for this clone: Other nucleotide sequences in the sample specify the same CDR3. In DNA form, the CDR3 reads TGTGCCAGCAGTTTGAGGGGACCGAGCTCCTACGAGCAGTACTTC. Its protein is CASSLRGPSSYEQYF. V usage is TRBV27 and J usage is TRBJ2-7; either TRBD1 or TRBD2 may fit D (5 bases each). CDR1 is MNHEY, CDR2 SMNVEV, per germline (reference sequence). This CDR3 has 15 residues. V gave up 3 bases and J gave up 0 bases, with 12 bases separating them.

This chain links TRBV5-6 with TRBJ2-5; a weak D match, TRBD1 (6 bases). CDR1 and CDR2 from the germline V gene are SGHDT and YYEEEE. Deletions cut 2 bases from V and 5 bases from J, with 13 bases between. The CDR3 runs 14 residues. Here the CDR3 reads CASSFITGQETQYF. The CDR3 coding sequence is TGTGCCAGCAGCTTCATAACAGGGCAGGAGACCCAGTACTTC.

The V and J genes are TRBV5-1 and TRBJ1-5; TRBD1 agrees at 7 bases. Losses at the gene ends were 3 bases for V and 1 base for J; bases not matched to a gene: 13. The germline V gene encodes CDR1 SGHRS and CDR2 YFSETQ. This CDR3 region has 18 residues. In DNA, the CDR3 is TGCGCCAGCAGCTCCCGAGTAGACAGGGTGAAGAGCAATCAGCCCCAGCATTTT. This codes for CASSSRVDRVKSNQPQHF.

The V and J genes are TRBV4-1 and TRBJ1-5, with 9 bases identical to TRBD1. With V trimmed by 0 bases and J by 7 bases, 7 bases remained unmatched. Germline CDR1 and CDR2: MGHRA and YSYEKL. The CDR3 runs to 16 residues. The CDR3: CASSQEPGTGWQPQHF. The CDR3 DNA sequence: TGCGCCAGCAGCCAAGAGCCCGGGACAGGGTGGCAGCCCCAGCATTTT.

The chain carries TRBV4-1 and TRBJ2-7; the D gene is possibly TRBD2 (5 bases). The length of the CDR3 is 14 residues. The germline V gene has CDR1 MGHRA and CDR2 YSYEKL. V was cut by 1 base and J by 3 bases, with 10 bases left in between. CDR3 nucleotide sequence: TGCGCCAGCAGCCAAGTCGCGGGCTTCTACGAGCAGTACTTC. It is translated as CASSQVAGFYEQYF.

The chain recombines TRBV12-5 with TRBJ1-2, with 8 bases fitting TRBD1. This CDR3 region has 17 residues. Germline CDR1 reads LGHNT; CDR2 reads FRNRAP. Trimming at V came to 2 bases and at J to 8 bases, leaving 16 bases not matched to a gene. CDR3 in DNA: TGTGCTAGTGGTTTGTCTCTGGTAGGGGTAGACAGGGGAGGCTACACCTTC. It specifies CASGLSLVGVDRGGYTF.

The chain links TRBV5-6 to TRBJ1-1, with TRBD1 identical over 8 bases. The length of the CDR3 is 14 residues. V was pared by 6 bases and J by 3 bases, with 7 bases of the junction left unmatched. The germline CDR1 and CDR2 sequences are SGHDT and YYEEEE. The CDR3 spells CASITTGAYTEAFF. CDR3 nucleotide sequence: TGTGCCAGCATCACGACAGGGGCCTACACTGAAGCTTTCTTT.

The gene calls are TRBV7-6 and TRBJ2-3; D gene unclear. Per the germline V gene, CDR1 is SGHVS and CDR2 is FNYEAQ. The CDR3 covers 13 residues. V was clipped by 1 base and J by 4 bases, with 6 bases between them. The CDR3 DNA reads TGTGCCAGCAGCTTAGATCGGTCAGATACGCAGTATTTT. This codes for CASSLDRSDTQYF.

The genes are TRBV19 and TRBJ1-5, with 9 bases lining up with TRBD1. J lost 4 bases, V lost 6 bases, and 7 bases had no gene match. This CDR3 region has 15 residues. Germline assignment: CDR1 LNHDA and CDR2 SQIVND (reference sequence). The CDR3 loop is CASSPVTGGNQPQHF. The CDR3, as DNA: TGTGCCAGTAGCCCTGTGACAGGGGGTAATCAGCCCCAGCATTTT. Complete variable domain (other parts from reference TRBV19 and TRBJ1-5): DGGITQSPKYLFRKEGQNVTLSCEQNLNHDAMYWYRQDPGQGLRLIYYSQIVNDFQKGDIAEGYSVSREKKESFPLTVTSAQKNPTAFYLCASSPVTGGNQPQHFGDGTRLSIL.

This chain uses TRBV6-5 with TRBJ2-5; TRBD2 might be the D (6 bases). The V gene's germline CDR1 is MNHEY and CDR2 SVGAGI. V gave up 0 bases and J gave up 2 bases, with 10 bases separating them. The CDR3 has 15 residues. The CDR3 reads CASSYSTGTQETQYF. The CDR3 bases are TGTGCCAGCAGTTACTCGACCGGGACTCAAGAGACCCAGTACTTC.